Shown below are 17 T cell receptor beta chains from a single sample sequenced in a study of T-cell reconstitution after alpha-beta-depleted transplantation in children. Preparation of the TCRbeta library used unique molecular identifiers. MiXCR, applied by TCRdb to the PCR reads, yields one record per CDR3 protein. The sample records roughly 150,000 distinct CDR3 sequences, 11% being singletons. The sample in question was PBMCs, obtained before TCRalphabeta/CD19-depleted stem cell transplant. These receptors came from a boy aged 2 to 10 with acute myeloid leukemia, due to receive a stem cell transplant.

The V gene is TRBV4-1, the J gene TRBJ1-3, with TRBD1 as a possible D gene (6 bases). Germline CDR1 is MGHRA and CDR2 is YSYEKL. Deletions cut 6 bases from V and 0 bases from J, with 15 bases between. The CDR3 consists of 16 residues. The chain's CDR3 is CASSPIGGLSGNTIYF. CDR3 nucleotide sequence: TGCGCCAGCAGTCCAATCGGGGGCCTCTCTGGAAACACCATATATTTT.

This clonotype has a count of ten or more. V gene TRBV5-1 combines with J gene TRBJ1-2; no reliable D call. The CDR3 is made up of 15 amino acids. Per the germline V gene, CDR1 is SGHRS and CDR2 is YFSETQ. V was shortened by 0 bases and J by 1 base, with 10 bases between the two germline ends. CDR3 in amino acids: CASSLATFSNYGYTF. The CDR3, as DNA: TGCGCCAGCAGCTTGGCCACCTTTAGTAACTATGGCTACACCTTC. The full variable domain, completed using reference TRBV5-1 and TRBJ1-2, is KAGVTQTPRYLIKTRGQQVTLSCSPISGHRSVSWYQQTPGQGLQFLFEYFSETQRNKGNFPGRFSGRQFSNSRSEMNVSTLELGDSALYLCASSLATFSNYGYTFGSGTRLTVV.

The table lists this clonotype with many counts. The V gene is TRBV5-4, the J gene TRBJ2-7; 7 bases match TRBD2. Per the germline V gene, CDR1 is SGHNT and CDR2 is YYREEE (reference sequence). The CDR3 covers 14 residues. V was pared by 0 bases and J by 5 bases, with 5 bases of the junction left unmatched. In DNA, the CDR3 is TGTGCCAGCAGCTTGGAGACTAGCCGCCACGAGCAGTACTTC. Translated, it gives CASSLETSRHEQYF.

The table lists this clonotype with many counts. The rearrangement links TRBV18 to TRBJ1-2, with D uncertain. CDR3 length equals 13 residues. Germline V gene data show CDR1 as KGHSH and CDR2 as LQKENI. The ends were cut back, 8 bases at V and 2 bases at J, with 12 bases in the middle. The CDR3 DNA follows: TGTGCCAGCAGCCCGGACGGAAACTATGGCTACACCTTC. This gives the protein CASSPDGNYGYTF.

This clonotype was observed many times. The chain carries TRBV7-6 and TRBJ2-1; 7 bases align to TRBD1. The CDR3 is 15 amino acids. Unmatched junction bases numbered 10, after V lost 5 bases and J lost 6 bases. CDR1 is SGHVS, CDR2 FNYEAQ, per germline. The CDR3 bases are TGTGCCAGCAGCCTACTATTGGGACAGCTCAATGAGCAGTTCTTC. It encodes CASSLLLGQLNEQFF.

At least ten counts were recorded for this clonotype. The chain couples TRBV7-2 to TRBJ2-1; 13 bases are a match to TRBD2. Per the germline V gene, CDR1 is SGHTA and CDR2 is FQGNSA. This CDR3 contains 18 residues. V trimming: 6 bases; J trimming: 3 bases; junction bases outside the gene matches: 11. This CDR3 reads CASRPRRLAGGVYNEQFF. CDR3 DNA: TGTGCCAGCAGACCCAGACGACTAGCGGGGGGTGTCTACAATGAGCAGTTCTTC.

This clonotype was recorded at least ten times. J is TRBJ2-4 and V is TRBV9; the D gene is possibly TRBD1 (6 bases). The CDR3 loop spans 15 amino acids. Germline CDR1 reads SGDLS; CDR2 reads YYNGEE. The ends were cut back, 0 bases at V and 6 bases at J, with 13 bases in the middle. The CDR3 DNA follows: TGTGCCAGCAGCGTAGGCCAGGGGCGAAGAAACATTCAGTACTTC. Amino acid sequence: CASSVGQGRRNIQYF.

This clonotype occurred many times. The rearrangement joins TRBV20-1 to TRBJ1-5; 9 bases are a match to TRBD1. CDR3 length: 16 residues. From germline, CDR1 is DFQATT and CDR2 SNEGSKA (reference sequence). V lost 0 bases, J lost 5 bases, and 8 bases stayed unmatched. The CDR3, as DNA: TGCAGTGCTAGAGACCGACGAACAGGGGGCTATCAGCCCCAGCATTTT. Translating gives CSARDRRTGGYQPQHF.

This clonotype was seen repeatedly, ten times or more. The chain carries TRBV10-3 and TRBJ2-1; D may be TRBD1 or TRBD2 (7 bases each). The CDR3 runs to 18 residues. Germline assignment: CDR1 ENHRY and CDR2 SYGVKD. Trimming took 4 bases from V and 1 from J, leaving 20 bases between them. The CDR3 DNA reads TGTGCCATCAGTGGTCTAGGGGCAGGGGGGGAGTCCTACAATGAGCAGTTCTTC. Its translation is CAISGLGAGGESYNEQFF.

This clonotype was recorded many times. This rearrangement joins TRBV5-6 to TRBJ2-3; D remains unclear. The V end was cut by 1 base, the J end by 3 bases, with 9 bases between. CDR1 SGHDT and CDR2 YYEEEE come from the germline V gene. The CDR3 has 14 residues. The CDR3 region is CASSLRVRTDTQYF. CDR3 sequence (DNA): TGTGCCAGCAGCTTGAGGGTTAGGACAGATACGCAGTATTTT.

This chain uses TRBV29-1 with TRBJ1-1; unclear D gene. The V gene's germline CDR1 is SQVTM and CDR2 ANQGSEA. Deletions cut 6 bases from V and 1 base from J, with 18 bases between. The CDR3 is 15 amino acids. The CDR3 DNA reads as TGCAGCGTCCTACCCGCCGGGAGAGGGAACACTGAAGCTTTCTTT. Amino acids: CSVLPAGRGNTEAFF.

The table lists this clonotype with many counts. The chain has TRBV7-6 and TRBJ1-3; 8 bases agree with TRBD1. The J segment lost 2 bases and the V segment lost 5 bases, leaving 5 bases of the junction unmatched. The CDR3 has 15 residues. Germline CDR1 SGHVS, CDR2 FNYEAQ. CDR3 amino acids: CASSTPTGAGNTIYF. The CDR3 nucleotides are TGTGCCAGCAGCACCCCGACAGGGGCTGGAAACACCATATATTTT.

This clonotype was found many times. This chain links TRBV20-1 with TRBJ2-7, with D possibly matching TRBD2 (6 bases). The germline V gene encodes CDR1 DFQATT and CDR2 SNEGSKA (reference sequence). This CDR3 contains 14 residues. V lost 6 bases and J lost 3, with 18 bases in between. CDR3 region: CSAAPRRGIYEQYF. DNA of the CDR3: TGCAGTGCCGCGCCCCGTCGGGGGATCTACGAGCAGTACTTC.

The sample holds many counts of this clonotype. The V call is TRBV9, the J call TRBJ2-6; TRBD2 is a possible D gene (5 bases). Germline V CDR1 and CDR2: SGDLS, YYNGEE. The CDR3 contains 15 residues. The ends were cut back, 7 bases at V and 0 bases at J, with 11 bases in the middle. The CDR3 here is CASGGFSSGANVLTF. The CDR3 DNA sequence: TGTGCCAGCGGAGGATTTAGCTCTGGGGCCAACGTCCTGACTTTC.

In this sample, this clonotype turned up many times. This sequence joins TRBV25-1 and TRBJ2-2; 10 bases align to TRBD2. This CDR3 region has 16 residues. Germline-derived CDR1 and CDR2 are MGHDK and SYGVNS. The junction had 6 bases not matched to a gene; V was cut back by 1 base and J by 7 bases. CDR3 sequence: CASSEWSGGAGGELFF. CDR3 nucleotides: TGTGCCAGCAGTGAATGGAGCGGGGGGGCCGGCGGGGAGCTGTTTTTT.

This clonotype was counted a few times. The chain is built from TRBV6-1 and TRBJ2-3; D possibly corresponds to TRBD1 (6 bases). This CDR3 comprises 13 residues. Between the trimmed V and J ends, which lost 8 bases and 2 bases, there was a span of 11 bases. From germline, CDR1 is MNHNS and CDR2 SASEGT. The CDR3: CASGGSNTDTQYF. CDR3 nucleotide sequence: TGTGCCAGCGGGGGCTCAAACACAGATACGCAGTATTTT.

The chain couples TRBV3-1 to TRBJ1-1; maybe TRBD1 (5 bases). The CDR3 has 13 amino acids. V gave up 0 bases and J gave up 11 bases, with 13 bases separating them. Germline loops: CDR1 LGHDT, CDR2 YNNKEL (reference sequence). The CDR3 protein is CASSQDWAGTAFF. The CDR3 DNA is TGTGCCAGCAGCCAAGATTGGGCAGGGACGGCTTTCTTT.